This T cell receptor (beta chain) is drawn from a study of PD-L1 blockade in urothelial cancer. Study at large: Typically, measured as a median, blood samples had 110,000 to 150,000 T cells.

All patients handed over anywhere from 1 to 8 samples, pretreatment and on-treatment. Germline V CDR1 and CDR2: SGDLS, YYNGEE. Trimming left V 3 bases short and J 2 bases short, with 13 bases between. The CDR3 runs to 15 residues. This table comes from immunoSEQ multiplex PCR, and its TCRdb copy is limited to in-frame clones, with some not included. This table has some 24,000 clones, less than 90% appearing once. This material consisted of PBMCs, taken around atezolizumab (anti-PD-L1) treatment. The genes are TRBV9 and TRBJ2-3; D may be TRBD2 (5 bases). The TCR was taken from a man between 65 and 85 years old with urothelial cancer. The CDR3 sequence is CASSGGISYTDTQYF. The CDR3, as DNA: TGTGCCAGCAGCGGAGGGATTTCCTACACAGATACGCAGTATTTT.